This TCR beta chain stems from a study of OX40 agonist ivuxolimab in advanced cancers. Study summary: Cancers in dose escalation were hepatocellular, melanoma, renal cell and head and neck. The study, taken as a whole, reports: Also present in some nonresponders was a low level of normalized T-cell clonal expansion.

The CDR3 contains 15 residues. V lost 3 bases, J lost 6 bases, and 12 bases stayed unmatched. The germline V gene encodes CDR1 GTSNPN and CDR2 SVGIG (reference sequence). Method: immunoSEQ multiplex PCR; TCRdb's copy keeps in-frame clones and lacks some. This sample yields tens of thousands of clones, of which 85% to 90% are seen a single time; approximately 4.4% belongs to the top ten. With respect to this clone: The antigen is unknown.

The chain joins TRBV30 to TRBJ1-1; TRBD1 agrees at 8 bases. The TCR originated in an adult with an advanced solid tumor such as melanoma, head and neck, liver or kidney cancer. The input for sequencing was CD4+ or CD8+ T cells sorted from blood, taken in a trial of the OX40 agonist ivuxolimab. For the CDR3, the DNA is TGTGCCTGGAGAAATACCAGGACAGGGTGGTCTGAAGCTTTCTTT. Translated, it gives CAWRNTRTGWSEAFF.